The source of this T cell receptor (beta chain) is a study of blood T cell repertoires in COVID-19. The CDR3 runs to 19 residues. CDR1 is LNHDA, CDR2 SQIVND, per germline (reference sequence). Germline trimming cut 5 bases from V and 2 bases from J; bases unmatched to any gene: 16. The table came from immunoSEQ multiplex PCR; TCRdb's copy has only in-frame clones and leaves some out. The sample shows 150,000 or so clones, less than 95% of them seen only once. This TCR derives from a man between 45 and 60 years old with acute or convalescent COVID-19. The sample comprised peripheral blood. The chain recombines TRBV19 with TRBJ2-2; 8 bases match TRBD2. CDR3 nucleotide sequence: TGTGCCAGTAGTCCTGGGATAATAGCGGGAAAAGTAAACACCGGGGAGCTGTTTTTT. This gives the protein CASSPGIIAGKVNTGELFF.